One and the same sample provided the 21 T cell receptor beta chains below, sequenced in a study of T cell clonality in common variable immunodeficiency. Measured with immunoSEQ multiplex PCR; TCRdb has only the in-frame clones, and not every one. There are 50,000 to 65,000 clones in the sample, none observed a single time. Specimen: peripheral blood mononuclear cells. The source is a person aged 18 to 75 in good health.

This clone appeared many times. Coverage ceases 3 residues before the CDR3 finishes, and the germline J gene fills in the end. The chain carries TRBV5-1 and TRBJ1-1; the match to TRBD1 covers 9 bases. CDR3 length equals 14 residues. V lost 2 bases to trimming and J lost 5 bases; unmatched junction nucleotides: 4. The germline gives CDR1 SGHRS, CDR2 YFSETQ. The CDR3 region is CASSLYGQGTEAFF. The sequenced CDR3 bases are TGCGCCAGCAGCTTATACGGACAGGGGACTGAA.

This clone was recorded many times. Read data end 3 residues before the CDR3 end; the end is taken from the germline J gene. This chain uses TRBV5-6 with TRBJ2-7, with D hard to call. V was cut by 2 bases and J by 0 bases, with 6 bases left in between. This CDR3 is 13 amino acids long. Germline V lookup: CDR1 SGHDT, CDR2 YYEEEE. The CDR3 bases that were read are TGTGCCAGCAGCTTCGAGGTCTCCTACGAG. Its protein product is CASSFEVSYE. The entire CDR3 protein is CASSFEVSYEQYF.

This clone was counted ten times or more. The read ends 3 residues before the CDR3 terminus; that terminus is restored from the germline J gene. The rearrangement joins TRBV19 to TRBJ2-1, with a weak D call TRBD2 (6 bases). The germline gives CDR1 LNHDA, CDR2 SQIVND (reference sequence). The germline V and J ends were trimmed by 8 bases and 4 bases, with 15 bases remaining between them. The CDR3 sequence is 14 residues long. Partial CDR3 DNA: TGTGCCAGTTCTGTGAACGGGGGATACAATGAG. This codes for CASSVNGGYNE. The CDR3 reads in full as CASSVNGGYNEQFF.

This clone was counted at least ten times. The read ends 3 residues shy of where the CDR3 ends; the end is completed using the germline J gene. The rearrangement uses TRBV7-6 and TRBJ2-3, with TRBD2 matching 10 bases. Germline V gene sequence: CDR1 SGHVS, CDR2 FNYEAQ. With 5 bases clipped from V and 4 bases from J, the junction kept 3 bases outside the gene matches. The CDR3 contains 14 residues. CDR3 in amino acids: CASSPLAGADTQYF. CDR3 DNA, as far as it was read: TGTGCCAGCAGCCCTCTAGCGGGAGCAGATACG. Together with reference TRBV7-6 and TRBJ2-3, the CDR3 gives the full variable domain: GAGVSQSPRYKVTKRGQDVALRCDPISGHVSLYWYRQALGQGPEFLTYFNYEAQQDKSGLPNDRFSAERPEGSISTLTIQRTEQRDSAMYRCASSPLAGADTQYFGPGTRLTVL.

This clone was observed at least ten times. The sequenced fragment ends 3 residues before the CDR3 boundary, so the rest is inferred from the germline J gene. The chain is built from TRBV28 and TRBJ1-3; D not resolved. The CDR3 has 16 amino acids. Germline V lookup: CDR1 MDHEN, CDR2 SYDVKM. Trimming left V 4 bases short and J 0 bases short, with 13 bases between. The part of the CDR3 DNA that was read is TGTGCCAGCAGTTCCCCTAGGCATAACTCTGGAAACACC. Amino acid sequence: CASSSPRHNSGNT. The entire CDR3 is CASSSPRHNSGNTIYF.

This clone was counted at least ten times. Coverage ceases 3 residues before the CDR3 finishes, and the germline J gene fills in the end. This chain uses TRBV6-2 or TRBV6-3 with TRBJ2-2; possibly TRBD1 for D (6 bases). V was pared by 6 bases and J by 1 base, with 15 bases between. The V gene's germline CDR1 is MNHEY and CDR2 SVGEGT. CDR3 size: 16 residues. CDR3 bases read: TGTGCCAGCAGGCAGACAGGACTTGAGAACACCGGGGAG. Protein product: CASRQTGLENTGE. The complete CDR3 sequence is CASRQTGLENTGELFF.

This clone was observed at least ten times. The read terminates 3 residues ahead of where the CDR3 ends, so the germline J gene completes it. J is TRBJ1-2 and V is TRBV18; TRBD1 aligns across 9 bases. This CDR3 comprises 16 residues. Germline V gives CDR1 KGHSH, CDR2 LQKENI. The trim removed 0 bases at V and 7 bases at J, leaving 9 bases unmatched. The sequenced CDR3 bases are TGTGCCAGCTCACCACCGGGACAGGGTGATAAGGGTGGC. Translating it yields CASSPPGQGDKGG. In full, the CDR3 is CASSPPGQGDKGGYTF.

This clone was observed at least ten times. The CDR3 bases that were read are TGTGCCAGTAGTATGAGTGTTTACGGACAGTCCAATCAGCCC. This encodes CASSMSVYGQSNQP. The CDR3 as a whole reads CASSMSVYGQSNQPQHF. The gene calls are TRBV19 and TRBJ1-5, with a weak D call TRBD1 (6 bases). The sequence runs out 3 residues before the end of the CDR3; the remainder is reconstructed from the germline J gene. CDR3 length: 17 residues. Deletions cut 3 bases from V and 3 bases from J, with 18 bases between. Germline loops: CDR1 LNHDA, CDR2 SQIVND (reference sequence).

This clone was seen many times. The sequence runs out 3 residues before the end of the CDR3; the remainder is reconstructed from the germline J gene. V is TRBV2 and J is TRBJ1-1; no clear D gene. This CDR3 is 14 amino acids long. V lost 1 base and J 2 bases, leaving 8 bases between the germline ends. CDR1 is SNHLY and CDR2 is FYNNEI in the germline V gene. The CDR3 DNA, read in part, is TGTGCCAGCAGTGAAGGGCAGATAAACACTGAA. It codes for CASSEGQINTE. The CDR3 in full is CASSEGQINTEAFF.

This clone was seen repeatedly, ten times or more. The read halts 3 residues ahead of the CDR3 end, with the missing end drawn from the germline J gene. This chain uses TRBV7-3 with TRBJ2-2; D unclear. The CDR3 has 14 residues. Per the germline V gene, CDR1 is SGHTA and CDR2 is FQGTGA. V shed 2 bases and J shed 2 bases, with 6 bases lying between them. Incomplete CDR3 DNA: TGTGCCAGCAGCTTATCAGAAAACACCGGGGAG. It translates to CASSLSENTGE. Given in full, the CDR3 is CASSLSENTGELFF. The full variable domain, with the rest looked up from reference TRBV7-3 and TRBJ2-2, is GAGVSQTPSNKVTEKGKYVELRCDPISGHTALYWYRQSLGQGPEFLIYFQGTGAADDSGLPNDRFFAVRPEGSVSTLKIQRTERGDSAVYLCASSLSENTGELFFGEGSRLTVL.

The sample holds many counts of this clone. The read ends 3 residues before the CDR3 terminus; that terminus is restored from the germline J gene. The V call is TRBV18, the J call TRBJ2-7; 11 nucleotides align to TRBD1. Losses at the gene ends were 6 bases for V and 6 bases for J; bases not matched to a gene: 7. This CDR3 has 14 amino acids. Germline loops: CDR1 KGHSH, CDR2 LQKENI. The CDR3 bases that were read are TGTGCCAGCTCGCGGACAGGGGGCTATATCGAG. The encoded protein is CASSRTGGYIE. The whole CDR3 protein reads CASSRTGGYIEQYF.

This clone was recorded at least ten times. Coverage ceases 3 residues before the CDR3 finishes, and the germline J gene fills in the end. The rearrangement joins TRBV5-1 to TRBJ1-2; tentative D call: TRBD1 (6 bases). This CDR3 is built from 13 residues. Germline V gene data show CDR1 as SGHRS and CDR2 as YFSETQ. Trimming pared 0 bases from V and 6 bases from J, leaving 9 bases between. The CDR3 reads CASSLDRAHGYTF. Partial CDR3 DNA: TGCGCCAGCAGCTTGGACAGGGCCCATGGC. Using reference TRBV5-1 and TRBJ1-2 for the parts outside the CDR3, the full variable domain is KAGVTQTPRYLIKTRGQQVTLSCSPISGHRSVSWYQQTPGQGLQFLFEYFSETQRNKGNFPGRFSGRQFSNSRSEMNVSTLELGDSALYLCASSLDRAHGYTFGSGTRLTVV.

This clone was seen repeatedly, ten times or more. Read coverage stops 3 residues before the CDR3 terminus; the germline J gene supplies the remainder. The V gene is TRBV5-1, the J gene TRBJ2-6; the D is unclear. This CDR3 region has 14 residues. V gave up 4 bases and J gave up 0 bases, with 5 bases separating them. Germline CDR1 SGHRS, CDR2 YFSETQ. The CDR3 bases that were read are TGCGCCAGCAGCCCAGGCTCTGGGGCCAACGTC. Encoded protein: CASSPGSGANV. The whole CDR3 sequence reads CASSPGSGANVLTF.

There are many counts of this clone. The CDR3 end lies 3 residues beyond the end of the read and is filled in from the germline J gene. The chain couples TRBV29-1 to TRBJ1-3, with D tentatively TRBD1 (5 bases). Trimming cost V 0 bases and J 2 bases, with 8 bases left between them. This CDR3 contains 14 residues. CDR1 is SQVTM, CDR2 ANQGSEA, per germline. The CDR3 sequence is CSVEDPGTGNTIYF. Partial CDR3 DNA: TGCAGCGTTGAAGATCCAGGGACTGGAAACACC.

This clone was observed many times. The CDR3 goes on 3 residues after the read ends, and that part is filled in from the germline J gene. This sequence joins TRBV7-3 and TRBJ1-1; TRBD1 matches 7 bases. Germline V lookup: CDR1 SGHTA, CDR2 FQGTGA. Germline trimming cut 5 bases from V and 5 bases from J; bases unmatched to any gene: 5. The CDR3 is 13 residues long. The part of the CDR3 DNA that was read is TGTGCCAGCAGCCCCGAACAGGGGACTGAA. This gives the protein CASSPEQGTE. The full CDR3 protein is CASSPEQGTEAFF.

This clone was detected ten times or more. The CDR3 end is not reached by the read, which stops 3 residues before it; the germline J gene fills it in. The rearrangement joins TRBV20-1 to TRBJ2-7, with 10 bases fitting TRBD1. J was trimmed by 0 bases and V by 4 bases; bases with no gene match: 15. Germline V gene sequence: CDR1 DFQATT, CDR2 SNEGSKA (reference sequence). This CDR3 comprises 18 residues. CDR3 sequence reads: CSAIRQGASMTSSYEQYF. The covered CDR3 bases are TGCAGTGCTATCAGACAGGGGGCAAGTATGACCAGCTCCTACGAG.

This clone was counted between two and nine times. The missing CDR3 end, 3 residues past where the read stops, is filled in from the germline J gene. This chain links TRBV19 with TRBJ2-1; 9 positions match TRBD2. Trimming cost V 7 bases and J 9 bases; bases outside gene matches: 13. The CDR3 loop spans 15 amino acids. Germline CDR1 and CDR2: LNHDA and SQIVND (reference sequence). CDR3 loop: CASNIGSGRRGEQFF. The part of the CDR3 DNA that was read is TGTGCCAGTAATATCGGGAGCGGGAGGAGGGGTGAG. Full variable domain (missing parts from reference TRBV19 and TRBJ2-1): DGGITQSPKYLFRKEGQNVTLSCEQNLNHDAMYWYRQDPGQGLRLIYYSQIVNDFQKGDIAEGYSVSREKKESFPLTVTSAQKNPTAFYLCASNIGSGRRGEQFFGPGTRLTVL.

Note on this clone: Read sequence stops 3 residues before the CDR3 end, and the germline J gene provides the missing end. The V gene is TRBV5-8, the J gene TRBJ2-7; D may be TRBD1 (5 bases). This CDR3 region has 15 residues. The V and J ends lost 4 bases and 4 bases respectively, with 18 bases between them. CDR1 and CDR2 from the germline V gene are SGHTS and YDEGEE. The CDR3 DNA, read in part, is TGTGCCAGCAGCCCTAGGGGTTTCCTACGGTACGAG. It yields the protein CASSPRGFLRYE. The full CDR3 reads CASSPRGFLRYEQYF.

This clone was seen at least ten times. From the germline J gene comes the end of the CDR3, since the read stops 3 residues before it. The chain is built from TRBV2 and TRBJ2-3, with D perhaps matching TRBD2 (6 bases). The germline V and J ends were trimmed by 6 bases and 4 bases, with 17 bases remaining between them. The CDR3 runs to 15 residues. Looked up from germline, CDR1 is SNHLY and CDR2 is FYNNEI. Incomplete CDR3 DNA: TGTGCCAGCAGCTCAGGCATGACTAGTCCAGATACG. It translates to CASSSGMTSPDT. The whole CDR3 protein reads CASSSGMTSPDTQYF.

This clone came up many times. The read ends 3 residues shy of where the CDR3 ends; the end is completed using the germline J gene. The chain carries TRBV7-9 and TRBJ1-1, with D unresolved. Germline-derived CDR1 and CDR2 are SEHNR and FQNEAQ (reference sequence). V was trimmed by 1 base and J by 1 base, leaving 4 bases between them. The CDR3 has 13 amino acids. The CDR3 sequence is CASSLDTNTEAFF. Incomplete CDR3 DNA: TGTGCCAGCAGCTTAGACACGAACACTGAA.

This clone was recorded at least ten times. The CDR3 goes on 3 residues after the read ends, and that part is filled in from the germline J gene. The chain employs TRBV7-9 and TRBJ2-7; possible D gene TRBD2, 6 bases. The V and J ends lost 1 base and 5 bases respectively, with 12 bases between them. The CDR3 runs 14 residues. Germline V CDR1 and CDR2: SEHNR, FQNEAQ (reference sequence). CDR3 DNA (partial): TGTGCCAGCAGCTTAGTATCGGGGGTCAACGAG. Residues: CASSLVSGVNE. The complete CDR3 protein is CASSLVSGVNEQYF. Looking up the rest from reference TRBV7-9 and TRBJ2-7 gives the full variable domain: DTGVSQNPRHKITKRGQNVTFRCDPISEHNRLYWYRQTLGQGPEFLTYFQNEAQLEKSRLLSDRFSAERPKGSFSTLEIQRTEQGDSAMYLCASSLVSGVNEQYFGPGTRLTVT.